This T cell receptor beta chain was captured in a study of beta chain features in type 1 diabetes. The J segment lost 0 bases and the V segment lost 5 bases, leaving 4 bases of the junction unmatched. This CDR3 contains 16 residues. Per the germline V gene, CDR1 is SGHTA and CDR2 is FQGNSA. Study-wide points: All four CD4+ subsets from Type 1 diabetes patients carried moderately but significantly shorter TCRB CDR3s.

Every bit of the isolated RNA underwent reverse transcription, so sequencing read expressed TCRB transcripts. Sequencing was performed with immunoSEQ multiplex PCR; in TCRdb, only in-frame clones are kept and a portion is missing. The sample consists of about 300,000 clones, about 13% of them appearing once. This clone has more than one count but fewer than ten. Its antigen is unidentified. The TCR sequence derives from a woman between 18 and 29 years old with type 1 diabetes. This chain links TRBV7-2 with TRBJ2-1; 10 nucleotides agree with TRBD2. The sample consisted of naive CD4+ T cells from blood. The CDR3 sequence: CASSGLAASSYNEQFF. In DNA form, the CDR3 reads TGTGCCAGCAGCGGACTAGCGGCCAGCTCCTACAATGAGCAGTTCTTC.